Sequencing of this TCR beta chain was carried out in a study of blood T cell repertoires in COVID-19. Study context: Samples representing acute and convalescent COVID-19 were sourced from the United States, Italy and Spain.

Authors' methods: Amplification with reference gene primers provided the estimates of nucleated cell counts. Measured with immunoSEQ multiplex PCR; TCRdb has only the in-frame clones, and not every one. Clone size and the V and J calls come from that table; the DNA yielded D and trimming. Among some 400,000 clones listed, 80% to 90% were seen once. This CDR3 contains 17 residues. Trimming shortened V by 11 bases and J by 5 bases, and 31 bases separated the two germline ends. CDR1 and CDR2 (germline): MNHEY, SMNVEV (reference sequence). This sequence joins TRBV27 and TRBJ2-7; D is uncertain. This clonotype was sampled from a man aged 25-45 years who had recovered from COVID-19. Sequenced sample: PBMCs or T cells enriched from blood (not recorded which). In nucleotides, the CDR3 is TGTGCCGATAGCCATTTTCCCGCGGCAGACCTTTCCCACGAGCAGTACTTC. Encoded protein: CADSHFPAADLSHEQYF.